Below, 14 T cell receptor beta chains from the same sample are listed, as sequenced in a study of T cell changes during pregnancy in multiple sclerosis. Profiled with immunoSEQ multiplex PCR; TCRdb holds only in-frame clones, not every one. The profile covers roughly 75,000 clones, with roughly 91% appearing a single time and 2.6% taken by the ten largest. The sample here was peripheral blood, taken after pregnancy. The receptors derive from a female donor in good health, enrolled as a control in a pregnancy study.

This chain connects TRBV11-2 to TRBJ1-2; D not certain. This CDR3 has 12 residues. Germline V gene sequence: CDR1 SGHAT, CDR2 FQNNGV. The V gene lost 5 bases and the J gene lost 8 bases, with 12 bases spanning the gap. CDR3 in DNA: TGTGCCAGCAGCCCTACCGCGATAGGCTACACCTTC. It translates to CASSPTAIGYTF.

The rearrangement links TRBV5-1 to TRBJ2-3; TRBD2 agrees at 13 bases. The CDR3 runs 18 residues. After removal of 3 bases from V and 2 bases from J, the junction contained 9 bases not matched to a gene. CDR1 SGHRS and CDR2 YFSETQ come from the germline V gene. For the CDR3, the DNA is TGCGCCAGCAGCTCGCGAACTAGCGGGAGGGCCTTCACAGATACGCAGTATTTT. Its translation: CASSSRTSGRAFTDTQYF.

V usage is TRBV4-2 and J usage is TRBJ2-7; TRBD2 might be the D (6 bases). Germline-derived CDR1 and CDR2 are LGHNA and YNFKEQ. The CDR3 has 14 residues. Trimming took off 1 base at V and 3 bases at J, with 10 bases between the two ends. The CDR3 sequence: CASSQVVSGYEQYF. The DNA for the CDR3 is TGTGCCAGCAGCCAAGTCGTTAGCGGCTACGAGCAGTACTTC.

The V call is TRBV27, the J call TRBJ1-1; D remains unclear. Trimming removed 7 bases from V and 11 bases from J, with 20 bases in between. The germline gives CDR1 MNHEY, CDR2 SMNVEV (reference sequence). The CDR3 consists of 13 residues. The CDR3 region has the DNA TGTGCCAGCAACAAGGCGGGGAGTGTCGGGGCTTTCTTT. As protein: CASNKAGSVGAFF.

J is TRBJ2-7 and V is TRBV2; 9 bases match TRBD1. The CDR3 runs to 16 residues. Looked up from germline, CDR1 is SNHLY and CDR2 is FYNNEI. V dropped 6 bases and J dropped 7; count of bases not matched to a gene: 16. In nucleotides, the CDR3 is TGTGCCAGCAGCGTCCCGGGACAGGGTTTGGGGCGGGAGCAGTACTTC. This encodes CASSVPGQGLGREQYF.

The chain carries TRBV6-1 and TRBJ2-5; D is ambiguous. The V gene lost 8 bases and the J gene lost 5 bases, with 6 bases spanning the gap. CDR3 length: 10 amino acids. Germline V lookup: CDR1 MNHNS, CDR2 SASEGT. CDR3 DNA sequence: TGTGCCAGCTCTGAGGAGACCCAGTACTTC. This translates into CASSEETQYF.

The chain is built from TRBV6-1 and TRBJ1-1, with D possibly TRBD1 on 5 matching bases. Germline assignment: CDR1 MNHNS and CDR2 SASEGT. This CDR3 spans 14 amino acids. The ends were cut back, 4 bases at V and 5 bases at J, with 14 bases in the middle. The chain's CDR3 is CASSVQGGGTEAFF. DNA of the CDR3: TGTGCCAGCAGTGTCCAGGGTGGTGGAACTGAAGCTTTCTTT.

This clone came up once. CDR3 DNA sequence: TGCAGCGTCCAGGACAGGATGAACACTGAAGCTTTCTTT. It codes for CSVQDRMNTEAFF. The chain carries TRBV29-1 and TRBJ1-1; 7 bases agree with TRBD1. Trimming at V came to 6 bases and at J to 0 bases, leaving 4 bases not matched to a gene. Germline-derived CDR1 and CDR2 are SQVTM and ANQGSEA. The CDR3 is made up of 13 amino acids.

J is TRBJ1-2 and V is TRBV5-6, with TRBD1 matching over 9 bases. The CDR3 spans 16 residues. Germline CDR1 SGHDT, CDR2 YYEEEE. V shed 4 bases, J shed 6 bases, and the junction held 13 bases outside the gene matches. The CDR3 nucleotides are TGTGCCAGCAGCCTACTCCGGACAGGGGAGATCCATGGCTACACCTTC. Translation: CASSLLRTGEIHGYTF.

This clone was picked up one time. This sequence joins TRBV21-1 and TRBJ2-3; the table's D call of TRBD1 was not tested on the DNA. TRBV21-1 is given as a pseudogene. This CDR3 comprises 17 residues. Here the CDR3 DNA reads TGTGCCAGCAGCAAAATCGCCGGGACAACTAGCACAGATACGCAGTATTTT. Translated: CASSKIAGTTSTDTQYF.

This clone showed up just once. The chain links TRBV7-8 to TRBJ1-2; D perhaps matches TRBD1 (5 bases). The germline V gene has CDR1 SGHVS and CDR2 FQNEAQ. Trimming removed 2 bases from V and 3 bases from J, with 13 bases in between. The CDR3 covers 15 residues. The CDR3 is CASSLRAGGDYGYTF. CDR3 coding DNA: TGTGCCAGCAGCTTAAGAGCGGGGGGGGACTATGGCTACACCTTC.

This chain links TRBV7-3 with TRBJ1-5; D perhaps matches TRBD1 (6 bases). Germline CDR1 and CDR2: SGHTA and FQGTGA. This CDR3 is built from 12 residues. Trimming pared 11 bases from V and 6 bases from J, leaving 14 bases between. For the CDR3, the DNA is TGTGCCCCGAGGGGGGGTGGTCAGCCCCAGCATTTT. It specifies CAPRGGGQPQHF. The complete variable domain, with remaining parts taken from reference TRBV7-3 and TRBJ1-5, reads GAGVSQTPSNKVTEKGKYVELRCDPISGHTALYWYRQSLGQGPEFLIYFQGTGAADDSGLPNDRFFAVRPEGSVSTLKIQRTERGDSAVYLCAPRGGGQPQHFGDGTRLSIL.

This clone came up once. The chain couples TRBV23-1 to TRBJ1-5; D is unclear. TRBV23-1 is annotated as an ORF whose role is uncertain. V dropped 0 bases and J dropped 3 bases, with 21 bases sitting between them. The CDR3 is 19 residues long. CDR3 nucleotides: TGCGCCAGCAGTCAATCGGAGAGTCCCACTTTGGTTGACAATCAGCCCCAGCATTTT. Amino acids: CASSQSESPTLVDNQPQHF.

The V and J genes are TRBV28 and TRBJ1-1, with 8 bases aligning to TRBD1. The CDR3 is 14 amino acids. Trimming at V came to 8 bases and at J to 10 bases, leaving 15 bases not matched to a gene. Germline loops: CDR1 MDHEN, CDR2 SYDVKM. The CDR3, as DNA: TGTGCCAGCCCCTCTTCGGACAGGGCAGGGGGAGCTTTCTTT. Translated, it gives CASPSSDRAGGAFF.